This T cell receptor beta chain was documented in a study of radiotherapy plus CTLA-4 blockade in lung cancer. The germline CDR1 and CDR2 sequences are KGHSH and LQKENI. This CDR3 has 16 residues. Profiled with immunoSEQ multiplex PCR; TCRdb holds only in-frame clones, not every one. The sample includes roughly 130,000 clones, around 89% of them seen just once. Source: peripheral blood, taken from a patient treated with radiotherapy plus ipilimumab. J is TRBJ2-5 and V is TRBV18; TRBD1 matches 9 bases. The tail of the sequence fits TRBJ2-7 better, so the J call may be wrong. The clonotype was recovered from a human donor with non-small cell lung cancer that progressed on radiotherapy plus ipilimumab. The CDR3 DNA reads as TGTGCCAGCTCACCCCCCCGGGACAGGGCCTCCTACGAGCAGTACTTC. Its translation: CASSPPRDRASYEQYF.